The sequence of this TCR beta chain was determined in a study of T cells in localized non-small cell lung cancer. Profiling relied on immunoSEQ multiplex PCR, and the TCRdb table lists in-frame clones only, not all of them. The sample includes tens of thousands of clones, 70% to 90% of them seen just once. This clone has only one observation. Source: peripheral blood, taken before any cancer treatment. This TCR came from a man aged 35 to 69 with stage I squamous cell lung carcinoma.

CDR3 nucleotides: TGTGCCAGCAGTCGTCCGGGACTAGCGGGTTACGAGCAGTACTTC. Translated, it gives CASSRPGLAGYEQYF. The V and J genes are TRBV6-5 and TRBJ2-7; 12 nucleotides agree with TRBD2. The CDR3 has 15 residues. Germline CDR1 is MNHEY and CDR2 is SVGAGI. Trimming cost V 5 bases and J 4 bases; bases outside gene matches: 6.